This TCR beta chain was profiled in a study of post-analysis software for immune sequencing data. Study-level results: Elevated frequency relative to controls characterized 4 or 5 TRBV segments in patients, TRBV5-6, TRBV5-1 and TRBV20-1 among them. Significantly lower normalized Chao1 diversity was seen in multiple sclerosis patients than in controls.

Unique molecular identifiers were built into the TCR beta cDNA libraries. TCRdb analysed the PCR reads with MiXCR anew, one entry per CDR3 protein. The sample lists roughly 800,000 distinct CDR3 sequences; approximately 53% were seen once. Points on this clonotype: Its antigen is unidentified.

V gave up 4 bases and J gave up 0 bases, with 7 bases separating them. The CDR3 spans 13 residues. Germline V gives CDR1 PRHDT, CDR2 FYEKMQ (reference sequence). The V and J genes are TRBV13 and TRBJ2-7, with D hard to call. Sequenced material: blood. The sequence was collected from a girl between 5 and 17 years old with multiple sclerosis. The CDR3 DNA reads TGTGCCAGCAGCTCTGCGTCCTCCTACGAGCAGTACTTC. Protein product: CASSSASSYEQYF.